Sequencing of this T cell receptor (beta chain) was carried out in a study of cytomegalovirus exposure and HLA in healthy donors. The primer mix had 60 Vbeta and 13 Jbeta primers. Libraries were prepared by immunoSEQ multiplex PCR; TCRdb keeps only in-frame clonotypes and omits some of them. This table holds 100,000 to 150,000 clones, more than 80% found once. Trimming cost V 3 bases and J 4 bases, with 11 bases left between them. The CDR3 spans 13 residues. CDR1 SGDLS and CDR2 YYNGEE come from the germline V gene. Note on this clone: What it binds is not known. The same CDR3 can be traced to other DNA sequences in this sample.

General observations from the study: A later analysis found TCR association rates differed by HLA locus, highest for DRB1 and lowest for HLA-C.

This chain connects TRBV9 to TRBJ2-7, with a weak D call TRBD2 (5 bases). This receptor was identified in a woman aged 40 to 49 in good health and CMV-seropositive. Sequenced input: PBMCs. DNA for the CDR3: TGTGCCAGCAGCGGAACGGGATCTTACGAGCAGTACTTC. Translating it yields CASSGTGSYEQYF. Drawing the rest from reference TRBV9 and TRBJ2-7, the complete variable domain is DSGVTQTPKHLITATGQRVTLRCSPRSGDLSVYWYQQSLDQGLQFLIQYYNGEERAKGNILERFSAQQFPDLHSELNLSSLELGDSALYFCASSGTGSYEQYFGPGTRLTVT.